One sample yielded the 24 T cell receptor beta chains listed below, sequenced in a study of shared clonotypes between healthy human individuals (dated by TCRdb to between 2020 and 2021). The library relied on the immunoSEQ multiplex PCR assay. TCRdb carries this immuneACCESS record with in-frame sequences only. Its versions omit some clonotypes, under half of them owing to an unresolved V gene in the studies checked, with the rest unexplained. The sample has 2 million to 3 million clones on record, roughly 93% of them singletons. The biggest ten clones account for 0.36% of the sample. The sample was naive CD4+ T cells from PBMCs. The sample's cell subset or site label is to be understood as: CD45RA+ positively selected. The receptors here all came from a man between 18 and 35 years old in good health. Some clones in this sample may be carry-over from other donors' samples.

The rearrangement links TRBV5-1 to TRBJ2-7, with 14 positions matching TRBD2. Germline CDR1 reads SGHRS; CDR2 reads YFSETQ. The CDR3 has 19 amino acids. Unmatched junction bases numbered 9, after V lost 1 base and J lost 0 bases. CDR3 sequence (DNA): TGCGCCAGCAGCTTGCTGGGACTAGCGGGAGATCTAAGCTCCTACGAGCAGTACTTC. Protein product: CASSLLGLAGDLSSYEQYF.

The CDR3 sequence: CSVALRGGYIQYF. CDR3 in DNA: TGCAGCGTCGCCCTCCGGGGGGGGTACATTCAGTACTTC. The J gene is TRBJ2-4, the V gene TRBV29-1; 8 nucleotides align to TRBD2. Germline trimming cut 6 bases from V and 8 bases from J; bases unmatched to any gene: 9. The CDR3 is made up of 13 amino acids. Per the germline V gene, CDR1 is SQVTM and CDR2 is ANQGSEA.

V gene TRBV11-1 combines with J gene TRBJ2-7; 12 bases are a match to TRBD2. Losses at the gene ends were 5 bases for V and 6 bases for J; bases not matched to a gene: 8. CDR1 and CDR2 from the germline V gene are SGHAT and FQDESV (reference sequence). The CDR3 contains 15 residues. CDR3 amino acids: CASSLGLAGPLEQYF. The CDR3 DNA reads as TGTGCCAGCAGCCTAGGACTAGCGGGGCCCCTCGAGCAGTACTTC.

With respect to this clone: Other DNA sequences in the sample encode the same CDR3. The chain is built from TRBV27 and TRBJ2-7; no clear D gene. Germline V CDR1 and CDR2: MNHEY, SMNVEV (reference sequence). CDR3 length: 14 residues. Deletions cut 0 bases from V and 0 bases from J, with 6 bases between. The CDR3 sequence: CASSLSGSSYEQYF. For the CDR3, the DNA is TGTGCCAGCAGTTTATCTGGTAGCTCCTACGAGCAGTACTTC.

The chain combines TRBV5-1 with TRBJ2-1; possibly TRBD1 for D (7 bases). CDR3 length equals 15 residues. V was trimmed by 2 bases and J by 4 bases, leaving 13 bases between them. Looked up from germline, CDR1 is SGHRS and CDR2 is YFSETQ. For the CDR3, the DNA is TGCGCCAGCAGCTTTTCGCAGGGGGGATACAATGAGCAGTTCTTC. This sequence encodes CASSFSQGGYNEQFF.

V gene TRBV5-5 combines with J gene TRBJ1-2; D unclear. The CDR3 sequence is 16 residues long. The V and J ends lost 0 bases and 7 bases respectively, with 19 bases between them. The germline V gene has CDR1 SGHKS and CDR2 YYEKEE (reference sequence). The chain's CDR3 is CASSLAAGVDTAGYTF. CDR3 bases: TGTGCCAGCAGCTTGGCGGCAGGAGTTGACACTGCTGGCTACACCTTC. The whole variable domain, filled in from reference TRBV5-5 and TRBJ1-2, reads DAGVTQSPTHLIKTRGQQVTLRCSPISGHKSVSWYQQVLGQGPQFIFQYYEKEERGRGNFPDRFSARQFPNYSSELNVNALLLGDSALYLCASSLAAGVDTAGYTFGSGTRLTVV.

The chain carries TRBV6-6 and TRBJ2-7; 11 positions match TRBD1. The V gene end was trimmed by 2 bases and the J gene end by 0 bases; junction bases not matched to a gene: 3. The CDR3 is 16 amino acids. CDR1 and CDR2 from the germline V gene are MNHNY and SVGAGI (reference sequence). The DNA of the CDR3 is TGTGCCAGCAGTTACGGAGGGACAGGGGGCTCCTACGAGCAGTACTTC. It translates to CASSYGGTGGSYEQYF.

The chain carries TRBV29-1 and TRBJ2-1; no clear D gene. This CDR3 contains 13 residues. From germline, CDR1 is SQVTM and CDR2 ANQGSEA. Between the trimmed V and J ends, which lost 6 bases and 7 bases, there was a span of 16 bases. Written as DNA, the CDR3 is TGCAGCGTGGGAACGGCCGGGCCAAATGAGCAGTTCTTC. This gives the protein CSVGTAGPNEQFF.

The chain recombines TRBV5-1 with TRBJ2-3; D remains ambiguous. Between the trimmed V and J ends, which lost 4 bases and 4 bases, there was a span of 10 bases. Germline CDR1 is SGHRS and CDR2 is YFSETQ. The CDR3 is 13 amino acids. The CDR3 DNA sequence: TGCGCCAGCAGCGTGGGTTCGGCAGATACGCAGTATTTT. This translates into CASSVGSADTQYF.

This chain links TRBV7-2 with TRBJ2-5; D gene uncertain. The germline gives CDR1 SGHTA, CDR2 FQGNSA. This CDR3 comprises 11 residues. Trimming cost V 2 bases and J 5 bases, with 3 bases left between them. CDR3 nucleotide sequence: TGTGCCAGCAGCTTAATTGAGACCCAGTACTTC. Its protein product is CASSLIETQYF.

This chain links TRBV6-5 with TRBJ2-1; D remains ambiguous. The CDR3 totals 14 residues. The V and J ends lost 8 bases and 1 base respectively, with 12 bases between them. Per germline, CDR1 MNHEY and CDR2 SVGAGI. The CDR3 sequence: CASSRRPSYNEQFF. Written as DNA, the CDR3 is TGTGCCAGCTCGCGGCGACCATCCTACAATGAGCAGTTCTTC.

V and J are TRBV7-6 and TRBJ2-3; D call uncertain. V lost 1 base to trimming and J lost 4 bases, with 9 bases between them. Looked up from germline, CDR1 is SGHVS and CDR2 is FNYEAQ. This CDR3 has 14 residues. The CDR3 DNA reads as TGTGCCAGCAGCTTAGATGTGCGCGCAGATACGCAGTATTTT. This sequence encodes CASSLDVRADTQYF.

The V and J genes are TRBV7-3 and TRBJ2-1; 7 bases fit TRBD2. CDR3 length equals 15 residues. Germline assignment: CDR1 SGHTA and CDR2 FQGTGA. V was pared by 1 base and J by 2 bases, with 2 bases of the junction left unmatched. Here the CDR3 reads CASSLNSGTYNEQFF. CDR3 coding DNA: TGTGCCAGCAGCTTAAACAGCGGGACCTACAATGAGCAGTTCTTC.

This clone was observed once. The CDR3: CASSVGAGADTGTTEAFF. The CDR3, as DNA: TGTGCCAGCAGCGTAGGGGCAGGGGCTGACACAGGAACCACTGAAGCTTTCTTT. The chain uses TRBV9 and TRBJ1-1, with D perhaps matching TRBD1 (6 bases). This CDR3 spans 18 amino acids. Deletions cut 0 bases from V and 4 bases from J, with 22 bases between. Germline CDR1 reads SGDLS; CDR2 reads YYNGEE. The variable domain in full, completed from reference TRBV9 and TRBJ1-1, reads DSGVTQTPKHLITATGQRVTLRCSPRSGDLSVYWYQQSLDQGLQFLIQYYNGEERAKGNILERFSAQQFPDLHSELNLSSLELGDSALYFCASSVGAGADTGTTEAFFGQGTRLTVV.

The chain recombines TRBV11-1 with TRBJ2-1; the D gene is possibly TRBD2 (7 bases). The CDR3 runs to 14 residues. Germline V CDR1 and CDR2: SGHAT, FQDESV (reference sequence). V shed 7 bases and J shed 8 bases, with 18 bases lying between them. In DNA, the CDR3 is TGTGCCAGCAAGAGGGGGGGAACCGGCTATGAGCAGTTCTTC. Translating gives CASKRGGTGYEQFF.

V usage is TRBV5-8 and J usage is TRBJ2-7, with D possibly TRBD1 on 6 matching bases. CDR1 SGHTS and CDR2 YDEGEE come from the germline V gene. This CDR3 spans 15 amino acids. With 3 bases removed from V and 2 bases from J, the gap between germline ends came to 15 bases. This chain's CDR3 is CASSSITGMPYEQYF. CDR3 sequence (DNA): TGTGCCAGCAGCTCTATTACAGGGATGCCCTACGAGCAGTACTTC.

The V call is TRBV30, the J call TRBJ2-5; 9 bases fit TRBD2. The DNA end is more similar to TRBJ2-7, so the J call may be wrong. Germline values: CDR1 GTSNPN, CDR2 SVGIG (reference sequence). The CDR3 is 15 residues long. The CDR3: CAWDRWASGIPEQYF. DNA for the CDR3: TGTGCCTGGGACAGGTGGGCTAGCGGGATACCCGAGCAGTACTTC.

As for this clone: Other DNA sequences in the sample encode the same CDR3. This chain links TRBV18 with TRBJ2-1, with 11 bases that match TRBD2. Germline V gene data show CDR1 as KGHSH and CDR2 as LQKENI. V trimming: 2 bases; J trimming: 6 bases; junction bases outside the gene matches: 0. The CDR3 has 14 amino acids. The CDR3 reads CASSPTSGSNEQFF. The CDR3 nucleotides are TGTGCCAGCTCACCAACTAGCGGGAGCAATGAGCAGTTCTTC.

The rearrangement links TRBV28 to TRBJ1-5, with 7 bases fitting TRBD1. The CDR3 is 19 residues long. From germline, CDR1 is MDHEN and CDR2 SYDVKM. Trimming at V came to 10 bases and at J to 3 bases, leaving 24 bases not matched to a gene. In nucleotides, the CDR3 is TGTGCCACCGAAGTTTCCCGGGGCGACAGGGTAGTATACAATCAGCCCCAGCATTTT. This codes for CATEVSRGDRVVYNQPQHF.

J is TRBJ2-3 and V is TRBV7-6; D not resolved. CDR1 is SGHVS, CDR2 FNYEAQ, per germline. The CDR3 is made up of 11 amino acids. V was shortened by 5 bases and J by 6 bases, with 6 bases between the two germline ends. The CDR3 nucleotides are TGTGCCAGCAGCGGCCTTGATACGCAGTATTTT. Amino acid sequence: CASSGLDTQYF.

In regard to this clone: The same CDR3 also results from other DNA sequences found in this sample. This sequence joins TRBV7-9 and TRBJ2-3; no clear D gene. With 1 base removed from V and 7 bases from J, the gap between germline ends came to 6 bases. The germline V gene has CDR1 SEHNR and CDR2 FQNEAQ (reference sequence). The CDR3 is 12 amino acids. The CDR3 reads CASSLDSNTQYF. CDR3 in DNA: TGTGCCAGCAGCTTAGACTCGAATACGCAGTATTTT. The complete variable domain, with remaining parts taken from reference TRBV7-9 and TRBJ2-3, reads DTGVSQNPRHKITKRGQNVTFRCDPISEHNRLYWYRQTLGQGPEFLTYFQNEAQLEKSRLLSDRFSAERPKGSFSTLEIQRTEQGDSAMYLCASSLDSNTQYFGPGTRLTVL.

This clone was seen only a few times. The V call is TRBV7-9, the J call TRBJ2-2, with 7 bases lining up with TRBD1. This CDR3 has 14 amino acids. Looked up from germline, CDR1 is SEHNR and CDR2 is FQNEAQ (reference sequence). The V segment lost 5 bases and the J segment 4 bases; nucleotides outside the gene matches: 4. CDR3 in amino acids: CASSLRQGTGELFF. CDR3 in DNA: TGTGCCAGCAGCCTAAGACAGGGCACCGGGGAGCTGTTTTTT.

The V gene is TRBV11-2, the J gene TRBJ1-5; D gene ambiguous. V shed 5 bases and J shed 3 bases, with 14 bases lying between them. This CDR3 is 15 amino acids long. The germline V gene has CDR1 SGHAT and CDR2 FQNNGV. The CDR3 is CASSPSASFNQPQHF. The CDR3 DNA is TGTGCCAGCAGCCCGAGTGCCTCCTTCAATCAGCCCCAGCATTTT. The full variable domain, rest sourced from reference TRBV11-2 and TRBJ1-5, is EAGVAQSPRYKIIEKRQSVAFWCNPISGHATLYWYQQILGQGPKLLIQFQNNGVVDDSQLPKDRFSAERLKGVDSTLKIQPAKLEDSAVYLCASSPSASFNQPQHFGDGTRLSIL.

The chain uses TRBV19 and TRBJ2-1; possibly TRBD2 for D (6 bases). Germline V gene sequence: CDR1 LNHDA, CDR2 SQIVND (reference sequence). The CDR3 runs 20 residues. Trimming took 1 base from V and 0 from J, leaving 22 bases between them. CDR3 protein: CASSIVFPAEGYLSYNEQFF. The DNA of the CDR3 is TGTGCCAGTAGTATAGTTTTTCCAGCGGAGGGGTACCTCTCCTACAATGAGCAGTTCTTC.